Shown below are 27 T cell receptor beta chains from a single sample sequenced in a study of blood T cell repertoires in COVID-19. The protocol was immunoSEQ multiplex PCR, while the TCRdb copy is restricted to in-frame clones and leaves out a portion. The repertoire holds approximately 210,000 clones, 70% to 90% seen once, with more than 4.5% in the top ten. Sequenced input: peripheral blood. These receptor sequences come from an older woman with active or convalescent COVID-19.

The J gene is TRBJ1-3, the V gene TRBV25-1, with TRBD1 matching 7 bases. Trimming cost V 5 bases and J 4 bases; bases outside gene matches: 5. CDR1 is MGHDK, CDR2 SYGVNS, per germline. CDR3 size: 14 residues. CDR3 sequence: CASSSGQVGNTIYF. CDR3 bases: TGTGCCAGCAGTTCAGGACAGGTCGGAAACACCATATATTTT.

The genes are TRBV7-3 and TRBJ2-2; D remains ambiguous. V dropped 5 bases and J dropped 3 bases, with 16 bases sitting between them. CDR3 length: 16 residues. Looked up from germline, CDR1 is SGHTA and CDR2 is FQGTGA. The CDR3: CASSPTPFGHTGELFF. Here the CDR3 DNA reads TGTGCCAGCAGCCCCACCCCTTTTGGGCACACCGGGGAGCTGTTTTTT.

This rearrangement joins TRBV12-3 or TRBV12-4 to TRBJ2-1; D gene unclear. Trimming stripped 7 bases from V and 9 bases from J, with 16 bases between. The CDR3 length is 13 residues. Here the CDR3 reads CASTFPNSIEQFF. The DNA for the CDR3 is TGTGCCAGCACCTTCCCAAATTCTATTGAGCAGTTCTTC.

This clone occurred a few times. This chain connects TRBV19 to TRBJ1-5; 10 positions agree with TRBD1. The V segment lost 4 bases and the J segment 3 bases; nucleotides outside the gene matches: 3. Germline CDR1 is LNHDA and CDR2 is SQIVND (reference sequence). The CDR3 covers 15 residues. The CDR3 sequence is CASSTTGGNNQPQHF. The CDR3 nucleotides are TGTGCCAGTAGTACGACAGGGGGCAACAATCAGCCCCAGCATTTT. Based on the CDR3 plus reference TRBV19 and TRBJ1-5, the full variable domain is DGGITQSPKYLFRKEGQNVTLSCEQNLNHDAMYWYRQDPGQGLRLIYYSQIVNDFQKGDIAEGYSVSREKKESFPLTVTSAQKNPTAFYLCASSTTGGNNQPQHFGDGTRLSIL.

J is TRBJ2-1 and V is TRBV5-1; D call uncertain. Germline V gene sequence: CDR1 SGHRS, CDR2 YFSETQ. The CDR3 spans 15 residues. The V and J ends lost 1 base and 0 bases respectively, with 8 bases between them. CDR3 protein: CASSLMSYSYNEQFF. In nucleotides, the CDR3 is TGCGCCAGCAGCTTGATGAGCTACTCCTACAATGAGCAGTTCTTC.

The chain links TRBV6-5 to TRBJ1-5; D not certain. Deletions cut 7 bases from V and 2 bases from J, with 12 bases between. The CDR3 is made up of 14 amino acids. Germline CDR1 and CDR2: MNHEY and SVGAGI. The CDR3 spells CASTLGAGNQPQHF. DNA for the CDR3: TGTGCCAGCACCCTAGGTGCGGGCAATCAGCCCCAGCATTTT.

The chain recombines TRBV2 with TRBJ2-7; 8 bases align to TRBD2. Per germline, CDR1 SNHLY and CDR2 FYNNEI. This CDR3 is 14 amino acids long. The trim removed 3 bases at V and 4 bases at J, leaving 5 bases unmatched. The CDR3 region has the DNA TGTGCCAGCAGTGAGAATCCGGGAGGGTACGAGCAGTACTTC. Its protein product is CASSENPGGYEQYF.

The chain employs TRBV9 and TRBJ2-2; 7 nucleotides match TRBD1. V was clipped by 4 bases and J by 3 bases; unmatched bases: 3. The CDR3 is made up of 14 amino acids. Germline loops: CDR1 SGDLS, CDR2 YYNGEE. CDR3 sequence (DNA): TGTGCCAGCAGCAGTGGACAGGACACCGGGGAGCTGTTTTTT. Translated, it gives CASSSGQDTGELFF.

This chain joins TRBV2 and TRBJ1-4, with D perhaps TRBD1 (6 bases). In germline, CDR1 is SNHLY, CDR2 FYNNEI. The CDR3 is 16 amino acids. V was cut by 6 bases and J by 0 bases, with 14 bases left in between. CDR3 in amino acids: CASRGTGHATNEKLFF. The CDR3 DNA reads TGTGCCAGCAGGGGAACAGGGCATGCAACTAATGAAAAACTGTTTTTT.

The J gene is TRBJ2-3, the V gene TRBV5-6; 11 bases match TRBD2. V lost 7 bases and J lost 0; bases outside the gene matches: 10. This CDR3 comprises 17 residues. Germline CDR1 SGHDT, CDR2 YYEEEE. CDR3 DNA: TGTGCCAGCCACCGGATAGCGGGGGGGATTAGCACAGATACGCAGTATTTT. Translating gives CASHRIAGGISTDTQYF.

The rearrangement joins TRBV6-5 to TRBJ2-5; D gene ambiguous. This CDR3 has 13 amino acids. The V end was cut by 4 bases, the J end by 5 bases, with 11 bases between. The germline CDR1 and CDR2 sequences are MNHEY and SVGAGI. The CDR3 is CASSSLVGETQYF. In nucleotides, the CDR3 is TGTGCCAGCAGTTCGCTCGTCGGGGAGACCCAGTACTTC.

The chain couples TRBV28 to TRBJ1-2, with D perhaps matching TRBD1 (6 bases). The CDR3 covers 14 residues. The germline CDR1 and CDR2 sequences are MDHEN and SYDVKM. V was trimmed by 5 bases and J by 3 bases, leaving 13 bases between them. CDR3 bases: TGTGCCAGCAGTAAACAGGGCGGCGACTATGGCTACACCTTC. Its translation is CASSKQGGDYGYTF.

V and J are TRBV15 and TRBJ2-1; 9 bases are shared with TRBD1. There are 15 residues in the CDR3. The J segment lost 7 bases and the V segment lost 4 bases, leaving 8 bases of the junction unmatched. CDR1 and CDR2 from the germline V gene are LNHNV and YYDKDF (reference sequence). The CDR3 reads CATSKRQGVGNEQFF. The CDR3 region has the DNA TGTGCCACCAGCAAAAGACAGGGGGTTGGAAATGAGCAGTTCTTC.

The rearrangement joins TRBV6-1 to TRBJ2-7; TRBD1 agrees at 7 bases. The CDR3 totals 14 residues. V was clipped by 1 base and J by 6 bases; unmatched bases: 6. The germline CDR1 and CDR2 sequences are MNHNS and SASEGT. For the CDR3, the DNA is TGTGCCAGCAGTGAAGGGTCGACAGGGTCCGAGCAGTACTTC. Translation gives CASSEGSTGSEQYF.

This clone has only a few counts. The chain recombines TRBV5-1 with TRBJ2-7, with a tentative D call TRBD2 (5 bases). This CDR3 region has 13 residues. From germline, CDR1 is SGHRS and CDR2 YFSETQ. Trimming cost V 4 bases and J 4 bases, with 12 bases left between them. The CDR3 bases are TGCGCCAGCAGCCCTACGGGGAGTTACGAGCAGTACTTC. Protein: CASSPTGSYEQYF.

CDR3 DNA sequence: TGTGCCAGCAGCCCCCCGGGACTAGCGGACCACGGTGAGCAGTTCTTC. It translates to CASSPPGLADHGEQFF. The chain employs TRBV5-4 and TRBJ2-1; 11 bases match TRBD2. Germline V gene data show CDR1 as SGHNT and CDR2 as YYREEE (reference sequence). The CDR3 extends over 16 amino acids. V was clipped by 4 bases and J by 9 bases; unmatched bases: 12.

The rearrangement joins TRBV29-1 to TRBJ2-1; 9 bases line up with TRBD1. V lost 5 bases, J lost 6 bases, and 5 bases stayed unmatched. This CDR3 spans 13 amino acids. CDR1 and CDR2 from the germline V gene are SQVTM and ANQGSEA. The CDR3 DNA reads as TGCAGCGTTTTACAGGGGGCAAGCAATGAGCAGTTCTTC. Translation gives CSVLQGASNEQFF.

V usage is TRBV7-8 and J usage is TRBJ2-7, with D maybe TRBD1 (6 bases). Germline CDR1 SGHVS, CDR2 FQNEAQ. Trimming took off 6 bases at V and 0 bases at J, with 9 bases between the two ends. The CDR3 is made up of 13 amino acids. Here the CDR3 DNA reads TGTGCCAGCAGGGGCAGGGGCTCCTACGAGCAGTACTTC. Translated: CASRGRGSYEQYF.

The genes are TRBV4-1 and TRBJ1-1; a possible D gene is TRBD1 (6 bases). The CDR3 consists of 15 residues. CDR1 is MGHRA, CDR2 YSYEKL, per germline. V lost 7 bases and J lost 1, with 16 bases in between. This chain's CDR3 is CASTRTGSRNTEAFF. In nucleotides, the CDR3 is TGCGCCAGCACACGTACAGGGTCAAGGAACACTGAAGCTTTCTTT.

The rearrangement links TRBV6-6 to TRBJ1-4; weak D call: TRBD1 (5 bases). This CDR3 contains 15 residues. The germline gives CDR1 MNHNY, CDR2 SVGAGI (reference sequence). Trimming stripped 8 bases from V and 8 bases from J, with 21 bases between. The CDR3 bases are TGTGCCAGCTGTGATGGAGGGGTTTGGGGAGAAAAACTGTTTTTT. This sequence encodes CASCDGGVWGEKLFF.

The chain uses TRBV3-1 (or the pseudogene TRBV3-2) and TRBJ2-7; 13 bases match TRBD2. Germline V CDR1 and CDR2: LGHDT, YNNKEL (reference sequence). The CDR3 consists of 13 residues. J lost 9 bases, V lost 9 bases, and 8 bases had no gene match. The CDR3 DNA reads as TGTGCCAGTTCCCCGGGACTAGCGGGGATGCAGTACTTC. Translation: CASSPGLAGMQYF.

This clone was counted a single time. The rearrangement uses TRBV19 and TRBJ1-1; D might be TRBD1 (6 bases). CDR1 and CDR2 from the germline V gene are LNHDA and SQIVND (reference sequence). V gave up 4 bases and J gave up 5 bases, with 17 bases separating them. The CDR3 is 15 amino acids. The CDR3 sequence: CASSKQTGMGTEAFF. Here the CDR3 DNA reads TGTGCCAGTAGTAAACAAACAGGGATGGGAACTGAAGCTTTCTTT.

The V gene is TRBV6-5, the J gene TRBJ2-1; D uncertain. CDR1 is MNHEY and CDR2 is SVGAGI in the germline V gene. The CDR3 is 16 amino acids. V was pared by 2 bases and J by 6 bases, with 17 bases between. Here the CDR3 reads CASSYGPVGMVNEQFF. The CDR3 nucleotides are TGTGCCAGCAGTTACGGGCCCGTGGGTATGGTCAATGAGCAGTTCTTC.

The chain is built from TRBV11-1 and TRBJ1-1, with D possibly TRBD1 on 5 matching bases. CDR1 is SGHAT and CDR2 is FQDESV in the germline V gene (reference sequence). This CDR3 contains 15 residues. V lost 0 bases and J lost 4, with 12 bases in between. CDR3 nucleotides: TGTGCCAGCAGCTTAGCAGGCGGGGGGGGCACTGAAGCTTTCTTT. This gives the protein CASSLAGGGGTEAFF.

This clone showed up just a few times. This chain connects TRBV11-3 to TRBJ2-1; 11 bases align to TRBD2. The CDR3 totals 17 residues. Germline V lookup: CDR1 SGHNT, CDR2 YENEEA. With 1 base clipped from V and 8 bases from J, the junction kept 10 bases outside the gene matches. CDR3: CASSLGFGLAGGDEQFF. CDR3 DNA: TGTGCCAGCAGCTTAGGATTCGGTCTAGCGGGAGGCGATGAGCAGTTCTTC. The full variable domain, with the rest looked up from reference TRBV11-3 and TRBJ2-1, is EAGVVQSPRYKIIEKKQPVAFWCNPISGHNTLYWYLQNLGQGPELLIRYENEEAVDDSQLPKDRFSAERLKGVDSTLKIQPAELGDSAVYLCASSLGFGLAGGDEQFFGPGTRLTVL.

The CDR3 loop is CASSPGTGEGTQYF. CDR3 bases: TGTGCCAGCAGCCCCGGGACAGGGGAGGGTACGCAGTATTTT. This sequence joins TRBV3-1 (or the pseudogene TRBV3-2) and TRBJ2-3, with TRBD1 identical over 10 bases. CDR3 length equals 14 residues. CDR1 LGHDT and CDR2 YNNKEL come from the germline V gene (reference sequence). J gave up 8 bases and V 4 bases, and 6 bases lay outside the gene matches.

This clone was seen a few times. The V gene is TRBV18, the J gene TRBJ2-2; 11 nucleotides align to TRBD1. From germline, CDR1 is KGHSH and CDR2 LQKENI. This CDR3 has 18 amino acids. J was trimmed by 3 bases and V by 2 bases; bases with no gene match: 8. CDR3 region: CASSPGGQGARYTGELFF. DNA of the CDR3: TGTGCCAGCTCACCAGGAGGACAGGGGGCGCGTTACACCGGGGAGCTGTTTTTT.